These 5 T cell receptor beta chains were sequenced from one sample in a study of blood T cell repertoires in COVID-19. TCRdb's table, derived via immunoSEQ multiplex PCR, lists solely in-frame clones and lacks some. The sample yields roughly 110,000 clones, just under 90% seen once. What was sequenced was peripheral blood. The receptors shown here come from a woman in her forties or fifties with acute or convalescent COVID-19.

CDR3 nucleotides: TGTGCCAGCAGCTCGACAGGGGGCTTCCCCCCAGATACGCAGTATTTT. This encodes CASSSTGGFPPDTQYF. J is TRBJ2-3 and V is TRBV7-2; 10 positions agree with TRBD1. CDR1 and CDR2 from the germline V gene are SGHTA and FQGNSA. The CDR3 has 16 residues. Trimming took 4 bases from V and 4 from J; bases not matched to a gene: 8.

This chain uses TRBV5-1 with TRBJ1-1; no clear D gene. The V gene lost 0 bases and the J gene lost 4 bases, with 13 bases spanning the gap. The CDR3 covers 15 residues. The germline CDR1 and CDR2 sequences are SGHRS and YFSETQ. Here the CDR3 DNA reads TGCGCCAGCAGCTTGGATGTTGGTAGTCTCACTGAAGCTTTCTTT. Protein product: CASSLDVGSLTEAFF.

This chain connects TRBV18 to TRBJ1-5; no reliable D call. This CDR3 has 14 amino acids. Deletions cut 3 bases from V and 2 bases from J, with 8 bases between. Germline V gene sequence: CDR1 KGHSH, CDR2 LQKENI. CDR3 sequence (DNA): TGTGCCAGCTCACCGTCGCAGGGCAATCAGCCCCAGCATTTT. Translated: CASSPSQGNQPQHF.

V is TRBV24-1 and J is TRBJ1-5, with TRBD1 matching 7 bases. The J segment lost 8 bases and the V segment lost 3 bases, leaving 3 bases of the junction unmatched. Germline V gene sequence: CDR1 KGHDR, CDR2 SFDVKD. This CDR3 spans 13 amino acids. The CDR3 loop reads CATSDPQGEPQHF. The DNA for the CDR3 is TGTGCCACCAGTGATCCCCAGGGGGAGCCCCAGCATTTT.

The chain is built from TRBV29-1 and TRBJ1-2, with 8 bases lining up with TRBD1. J lost 8 bases, V lost 7 bases, and 12 bases had no gene match. From germline, CDR1 is SQVTM and CDR2 ANQGSEA. This CDR3 contains 13 residues. In DNA form, the CDR3 reads TGCAGCGCCTCCAAGGGGACAGGATTCGGCTACACCTTC. Protein product: CSASKGTGFGYTF.